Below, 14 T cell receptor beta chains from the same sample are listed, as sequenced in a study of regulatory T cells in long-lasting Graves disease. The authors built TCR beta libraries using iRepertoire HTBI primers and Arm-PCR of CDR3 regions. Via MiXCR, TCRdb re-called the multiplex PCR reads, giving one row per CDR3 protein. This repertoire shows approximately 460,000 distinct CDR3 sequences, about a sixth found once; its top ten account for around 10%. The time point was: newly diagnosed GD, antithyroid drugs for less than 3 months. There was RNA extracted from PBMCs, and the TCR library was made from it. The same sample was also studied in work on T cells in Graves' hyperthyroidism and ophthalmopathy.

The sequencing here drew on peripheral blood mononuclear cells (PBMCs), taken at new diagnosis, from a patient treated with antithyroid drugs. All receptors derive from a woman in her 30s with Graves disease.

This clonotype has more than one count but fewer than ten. The CDR3 DNA follows: TGTGCCAGCAGTTTATCTAGCCATACCTACAATGAGCAGTTCTTC. Amino acid sequence: CASSLSSHTYNEQFF. The chain is built from TRBV28 and TRBJ2-1, with D possibly being TRBD2 (5 bases). V lost 1 base and J lost 2, with 9 bases in between. Germline lookup yields CDR1 MDHEN and CDR2 SYDVKM. CDR3 length equals 15 residues.

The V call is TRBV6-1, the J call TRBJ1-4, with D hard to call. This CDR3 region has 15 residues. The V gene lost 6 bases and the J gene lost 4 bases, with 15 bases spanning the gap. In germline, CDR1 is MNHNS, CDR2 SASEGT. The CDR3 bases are TGTGCCAGCAGGCGAACCAGCAGGATTAATGAAAAACTGTTTTTT. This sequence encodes CASRRTSRINEKLFF.

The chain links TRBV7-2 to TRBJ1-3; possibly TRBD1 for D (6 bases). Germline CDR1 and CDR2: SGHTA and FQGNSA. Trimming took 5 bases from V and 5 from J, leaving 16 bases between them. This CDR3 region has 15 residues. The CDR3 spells CASSPAGRGRNTIYF. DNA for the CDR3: TGTGCCAGCAGCCCAGCCGGGAGGGGGAGAAACACCATATATTTT.

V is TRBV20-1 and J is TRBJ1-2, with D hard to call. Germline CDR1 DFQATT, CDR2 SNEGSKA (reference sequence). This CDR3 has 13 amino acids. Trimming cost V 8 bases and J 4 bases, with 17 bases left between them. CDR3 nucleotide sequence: TGCAGTCCTTACCGGGCCGGCGTCTATGGCTACACCTTC. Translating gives CSPYRAGVYGYTF.

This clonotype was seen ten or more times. CDR3 in amino acids: CASSYSASADTQYF. CDR3 bases: TGTGCCAGCAGTTACTCCGCTAGCGCAGATACGCAGTATTTT. This rearrangement joins TRBV6-2 or TRBV6-3 to TRBJ2-3; a possible D gene is TRBD2 (6 bases). Per the germline V gene, CDR1 is MNHEY and CDR2 is SVGEGT. Trimming left V 0 bases short and J 4 bases short, with 8 bases between. The CDR3 has 14 amino acids.

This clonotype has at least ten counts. The CDR3 loop is CSVDLGTGLAGELFF. DNA of the CDR3: TGCAGCGTTGACCTAGGGACAGGGCTCGCCGGGGAGCTGTTTTTT. This chain connects TRBV29-1 to TRBJ2-2; 9 positions match TRBD1. From germline, CDR1 is SQVTM and CDR2 ANQGSEA. The CDR3 length is 15 residues. Germline trimming cut 3 bases from V and 6 bases from J; bases unmatched to any gene: 8.

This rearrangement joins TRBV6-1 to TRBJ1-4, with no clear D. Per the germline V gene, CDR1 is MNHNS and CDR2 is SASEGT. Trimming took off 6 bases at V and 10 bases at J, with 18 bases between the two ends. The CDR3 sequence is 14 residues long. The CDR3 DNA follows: TGTGCCAGCAGAACAAAGCGGGAGTTGGGAAAACTGTTTTTT. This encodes CASRTKRELGKLFF.

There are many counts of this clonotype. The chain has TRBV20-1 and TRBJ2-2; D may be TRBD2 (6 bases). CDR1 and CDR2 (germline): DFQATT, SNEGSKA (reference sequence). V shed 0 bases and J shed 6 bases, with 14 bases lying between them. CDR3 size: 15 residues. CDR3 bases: TGCAGTGCTAGAGATCGTCGGGAGCAGGCCGGGGAGCTGTTTTTT. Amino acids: CSARDRREQAGELFF.

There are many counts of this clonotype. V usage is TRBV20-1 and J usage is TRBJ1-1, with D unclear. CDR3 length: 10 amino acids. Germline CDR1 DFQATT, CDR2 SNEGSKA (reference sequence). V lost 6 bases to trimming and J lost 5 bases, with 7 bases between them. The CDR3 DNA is TGCAGTGCCGATCCGACTGAAGCTTTCTTT. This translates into CSADPTEAFF.

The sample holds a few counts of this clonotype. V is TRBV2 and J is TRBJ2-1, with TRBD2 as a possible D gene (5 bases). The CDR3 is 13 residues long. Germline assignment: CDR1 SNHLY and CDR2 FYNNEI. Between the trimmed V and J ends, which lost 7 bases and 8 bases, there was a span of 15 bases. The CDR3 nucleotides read TGTGCCAGCAAAACGGGATGGGCAGATGAGCAGTTCTTC. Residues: CASKTGWADEQFF. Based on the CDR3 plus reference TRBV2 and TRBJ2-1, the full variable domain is EPEVTQTPSHQVTQMGQEVILRCVPISNHLYFYWYRQILGQKVEFLVSFYNNEISEKSEIFDDQFSVERPDGSNFTLKIRSTKLEDSAMYFCASKTGWADEQFFGPGTRLTVL.

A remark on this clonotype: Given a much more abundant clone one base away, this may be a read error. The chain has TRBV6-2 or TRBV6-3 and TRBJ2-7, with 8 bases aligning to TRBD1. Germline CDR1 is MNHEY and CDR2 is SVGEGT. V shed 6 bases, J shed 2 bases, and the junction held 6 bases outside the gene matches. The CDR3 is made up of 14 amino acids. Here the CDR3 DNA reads TGTGCCAGCAGCCCCGTGACAGGGGCCTACGAGCAGTACTTC. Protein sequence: CASSPVTGAYEQYF.

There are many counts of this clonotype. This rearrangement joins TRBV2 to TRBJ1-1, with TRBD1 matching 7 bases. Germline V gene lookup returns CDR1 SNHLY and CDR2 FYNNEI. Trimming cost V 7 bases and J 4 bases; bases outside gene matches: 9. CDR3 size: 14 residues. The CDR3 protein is CASIETGRSTEAFF. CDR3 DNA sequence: TGTGCCAGCATTGAGACAGGGAGGTCCACTGAAGCTTTCTTT.

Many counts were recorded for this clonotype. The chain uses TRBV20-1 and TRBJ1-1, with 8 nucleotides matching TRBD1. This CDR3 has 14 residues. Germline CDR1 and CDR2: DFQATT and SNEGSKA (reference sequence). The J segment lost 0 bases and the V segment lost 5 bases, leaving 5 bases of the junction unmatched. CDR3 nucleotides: TGCAGTGCTCCAACGGACAGGGTGAACACTGAAGCTTTCTTT. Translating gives CSAPTDRVNTEAFF.

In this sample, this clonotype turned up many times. The chain's CDR3 is CASSPGVYTGSGELFF. CDR3 in DNA: TGTGCCAGCAGTCCGGGTGTCTATACTGGGTCCGGGGAGCTGTTTTTT. This chain connects TRBV12-3 or TRBV12-4 to TRBJ2-2; D remains unclear. There are 16 residues in the CDR3. V lost 5 bases and J 6 bases, leaving 19 bases between the germline ends.